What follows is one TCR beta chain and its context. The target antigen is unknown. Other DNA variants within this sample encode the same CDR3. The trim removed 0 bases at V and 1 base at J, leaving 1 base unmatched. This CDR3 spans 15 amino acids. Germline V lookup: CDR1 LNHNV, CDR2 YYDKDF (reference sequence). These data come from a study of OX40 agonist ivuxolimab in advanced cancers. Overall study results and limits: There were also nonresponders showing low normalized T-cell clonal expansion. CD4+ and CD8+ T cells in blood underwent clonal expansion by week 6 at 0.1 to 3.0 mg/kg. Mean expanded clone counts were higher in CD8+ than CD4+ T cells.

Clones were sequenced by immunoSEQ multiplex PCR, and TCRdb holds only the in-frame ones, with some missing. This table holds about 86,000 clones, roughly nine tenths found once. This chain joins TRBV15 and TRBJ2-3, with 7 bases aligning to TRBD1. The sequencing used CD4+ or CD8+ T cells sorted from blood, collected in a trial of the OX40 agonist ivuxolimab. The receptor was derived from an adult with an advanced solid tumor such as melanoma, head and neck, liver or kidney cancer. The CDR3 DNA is TGTGCCACCAGCAGAGATAGGGGGCGCACAGATACGCAGTATTTT. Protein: CATSRDRGRTDTQYF.